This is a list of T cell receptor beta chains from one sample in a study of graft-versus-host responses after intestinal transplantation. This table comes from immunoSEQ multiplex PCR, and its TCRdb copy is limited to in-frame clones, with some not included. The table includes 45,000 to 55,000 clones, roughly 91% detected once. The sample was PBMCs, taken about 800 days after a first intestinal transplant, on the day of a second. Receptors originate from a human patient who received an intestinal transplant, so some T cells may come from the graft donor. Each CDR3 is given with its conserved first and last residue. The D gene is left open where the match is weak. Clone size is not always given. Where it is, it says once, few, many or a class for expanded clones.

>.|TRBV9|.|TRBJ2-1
TGTGCCAGCAGCGTACAGGGCCTTCCATACAATGAGCAGTTCTTC
CASSVQGLPYNEQFF
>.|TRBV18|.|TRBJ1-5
TGTGCCAGCTCACCGGCGCAGCATCGCAATCAGCCCCAGCATTTT
CASSPAQHRNQPQHF
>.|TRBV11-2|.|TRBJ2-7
TGTGCCAGCAGCTTAGATCCCGCACTAGCATCCTACGAGCAGTACTTC
CASSLDPALASYEQYF
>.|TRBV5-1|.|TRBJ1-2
TGCGCCAGCAGCCCTGGAGGGGGAACTGGCTACACCTTC
CASSPGGGTGYTF
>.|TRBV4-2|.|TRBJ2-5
TGTGCCAGCAGCCAAGATCCCTCCCCGGGACGTCAAGAGACCCAGTACTTC
CASSQDPSPGRQETQYF
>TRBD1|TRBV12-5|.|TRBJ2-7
TGTGCTAGTGGGGAGGGACAGGGGAGACACGAGCAGTACTTC
CASGEGQGRHEQYF
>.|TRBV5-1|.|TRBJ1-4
TGCGCCAGCAGCTTCGGGGAGGCTAATGAAAAACTGTTTTTT
CASSFGEANEKLFF
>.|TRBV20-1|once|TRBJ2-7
TGCAGTGCTACCCAAACCTACGAGCAGTACTTC
CSATQTYEQYF
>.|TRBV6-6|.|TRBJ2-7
TGTGCCAGCAGTTACGGCGGGACCTCCTACGAGCAGTACTTC
CASSYGGTSYEQYF
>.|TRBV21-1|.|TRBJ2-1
TGTGCCAGCAGCAAGGGGAGCGGGAGGGCCCAGCAGTTCTTC
CASSKGSGRAQQFF
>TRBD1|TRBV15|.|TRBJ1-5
TGTGCCACCAAAACAGGGGTGGGAGATCAGCCCCAGCATTTT
CATKTGVGDQPQHF
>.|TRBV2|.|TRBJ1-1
TGTGCCAGCAGAGTCATGGGGAGGAACACTGAAGCTTTCTTT
CASRVMGRNTEAFF
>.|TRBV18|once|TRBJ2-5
TGTGCCAGCTCCCTAGGACAGAGACAAGAGACCCAGTACTTC
CASSLGQRQETQYF
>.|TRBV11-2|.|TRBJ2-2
TGTGCCAGCACCCCGGGGGGCGGCCATAACACCGGGGAGCTGTTTTTT
CASTPGGGHNTGELFF
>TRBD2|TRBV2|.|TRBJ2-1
TGTGCCAGCAGTAGACTAGCGGGAGCCTACAATGAGCAGTTCTTC
CASSRLAGAYNEQFF
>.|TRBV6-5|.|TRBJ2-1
TGTGCCAGCAGTTACTCAGATGAGCAGTTCTTC
CASSYSDEQFF
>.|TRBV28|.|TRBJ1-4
TGTACCAGCAGTTTGGGGACATCGGGAAAACTGTTTTTT
CTSSLGTSGKLFF
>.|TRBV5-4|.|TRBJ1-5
TGTGCCAGCAGCTTGGGAGGGCCCAATCAGCCCCAGCATTTT
CASSLGGPNQPQHF
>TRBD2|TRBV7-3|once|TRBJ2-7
TGTGCCAGCAGCTTAACAGGCCCACCGGGGGGTTTCTACGAGCAGTACTTC
CASSLTGPPGGFYEQYF
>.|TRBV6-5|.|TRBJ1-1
TGTGCCAGCAGTTACTCGCGGGAAGGGGTCAACACTGAAGCTTTCTTT
CASSYSREGVNTEAFF
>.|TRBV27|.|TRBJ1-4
TGTGCCAGCAGTTTATCGGCAGGGCTTGCAACTAATGAAAAACTGTTTTTT
CASSLSAGLATNEKLFF
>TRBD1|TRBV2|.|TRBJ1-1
TGTGCCAGCAGTGAAGGGACAGGAATAATCCTGGGCACTGAAGCTTTCTTT
CASSEGTGIILGTEAFF
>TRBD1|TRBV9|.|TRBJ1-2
TGTGCCAGCAGTCAGGGGGGGAGGTATGGCTACACCTTC
CASSQGGRYGYTF
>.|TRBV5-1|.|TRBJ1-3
TGCGCCAGCAGCCCTGGACCCAGCGGGAACACCATATATTTT
CASSPGPSGNTIYF
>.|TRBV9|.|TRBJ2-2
TGTGCCAGCAGCGGATTACAGATACGGGGCGGGGAGCTGTTTTTT
CASSGLQIRGGELFF
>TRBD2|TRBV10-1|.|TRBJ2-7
TGCGCCAGCAGTAAAACTAGCGGGATCTACGAGCAGTACTTC
CASSKTSGIYEQYF
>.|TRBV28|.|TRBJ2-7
TGTGCCAGCAGTTTATCATTCTACGAGCAGTACTTC
CASSLSFYEQYF
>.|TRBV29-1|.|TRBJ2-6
TGCAGCGTTTCAGGGTCCTCTGGGGCCAACGTCCTGACTTTC
CSVSGSSGANVLTF
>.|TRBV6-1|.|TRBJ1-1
TGTGCCAGCTATAGCCTTTGGAGCACTGAAGCTTTCTTT
CASYSLWSTEAFF
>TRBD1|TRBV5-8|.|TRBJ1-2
TGTGCCAGCAGACCTAGGGGGCGCAGTGACTATGGCTACACCTTC
CASRPRGRSDYGYTF
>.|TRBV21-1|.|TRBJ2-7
TGTGCCAGCAGCAAAGGTTGCGGGACCCCCTACGAGCAGTACTTC
CASSKGCGTPYEQYF
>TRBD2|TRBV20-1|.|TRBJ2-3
TGCAGTAGCCGACTAGCGGGGATTCAGTATTTT
CSSRLAGIQYF
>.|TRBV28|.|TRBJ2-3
TGTGCCAGCAGCCTAGCAATAAAAGTGACAGATACGCAGTATTTT
CASSLAIKVTDTQYF
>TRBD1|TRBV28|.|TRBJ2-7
TGTGCCAGCAGCTCGGGACAGGGGATTTCCTACGAGCAGTACTTC
CASSSGQGISYEQYF
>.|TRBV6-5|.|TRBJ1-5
TGTGCCAGCAGTTACAGGGGCGATCAGCCCCAGCATTTT
CASSYRGDQPQHF